The 4 T cell receptor beta chains below come from one sample, sequenced in a study of T cell clonotyping in hematopoietic cell transplantation. The method was immunoSEQ multiplex PCR; TCRdb's version includes in-frame clones alone and lacks a portion of them. The table includes about 27,000 clones, approximately 96% detected once. Specimen: peripheral blood mononuclear cells. The receptors shown here come from a man over 45 in good health. Some clones in this sample may be carry-over from other donors' samples.

J is TRBJ1-1 and V is TRBV10-3, with 7 bases matching TRBD1. This CDR3 is built from 14 residues. Germline CDR1 and CDR2: ENHRY and SYGVKD. V lost 6 bases to trimming and J lost 0 bases; unmatched junction nucleotides: 4. CDR3 DNA: TGTGCCATCAGAGCCGGGACAGTGAACACTGAAGCTTTCTTT. Protein sequence: CAIRAGTVNTEAFF.

CDR3 residues: CAISDWTGETHEQYF. In DNA form, the CDR3 reads TGTGCCATCAGCGACTGGACAGGGGAAACCCACGAGCAGTACTTC. The V gene is TRBV10-3, the J gene TRBJ2-7, with 9 bases that match TRBD1. The V gene end was trimmed by 6 bases and the J gene end by 5 bases; junction bases not matched to a gene: 11. CDR1 is ENHRY and CDR2 is SYGVKD in the germline V gene. The CDR3 consists of 15 residues.

The V gene is TRBV9, the J gene TRBJ1-5; D remains ambiguous. This CDR3 has 14 amino acids. The V gene lost 0 bases and the J gene lost 4 bases, with 8 bases spanning the gap. Per germline, CDR1 SGDLS and CDR2 YYNGEE. This CDR3 reads CASSVGDTNQPQHF. CDR3 DNA sequence: TGTGCCAGCAGCGTAGGGGATACAAATCAGCCCCAGCATTTT.

The V call is TRBV5-1, the J call TRBJ1-2, with 12 bases lining up with TRBD1. CDR3 length equals 16 residues. CDR1 is SGHRS, CDR2 YFSETQ, per germline. J lost 6 bases, V lost 0 bases, and 6 bases had no gene match. CDR3 nucleotide sequence: TGCGCCAGCAGCTTGGAGGGACAGGGGGCTTACCATGGCTACACCTTC. Protein sequence: CASSLEGQGAYHGYTF.